These 17 T cell receptor beta chains were sequenced from one sample in a study of blood T cell repertoires in COVID-19. Using immunoSEQ multiplex PCR, the repertoire was profiled, and TCRdb retains in-frame clones only, with some absent. The profile shows about 150,000 clones, under 90% of them singletons. The sample taken for sequencing was PBMCs or T cells enriched from blood (not recorded which). Receptors originate from a man aged 50-59 years who had recovered from COVID-19.

This chain uses TRBV7-9 with TRBJ1-1; 7 bases are shared with TRBD1. With V trimmed by 4 bases and J by 4 bases, 9 bases remained unmatched. The CDR3 is 15 residues long. Germline CDR1 SEHNR, CDR2 FQNEAQ (reference sequence). The CDR3 region is CASSSRQGWSTEAFF. CDR3 in DNA: TGTGCCAGCAGCTCCCGACAGGGTTGGAGCACTGAAGCTTTCTTT.

This clone was counted many times. Within the sample, other DNA sequences also encode this same CDR3. This chain joins TRBV7-9 and TRBJ2-7, with 16 positions matching TRBD2. This CDR3 has 19 amino acids. Germline CDR1 reads SEHNR; CDR2 reads FQNEAQ (reference sequence). J gave up 0 bases and V 1 base, and 6 bases lay outside the gene matches. The CDR3 region has the DNA TGTGCCAGCAGCTTAGGGCCGGGACTAGCGGGGGGGAACTCCTACGAGCAGTACTTC. It translates to CASSLGPGLAGGNSYEQYF.

This clone was observed a few times. The gene calls are TRBV6-6 and TRBJ2-7, with TRBD2 matching 8 bases. Germline loops: CDR1 MNHNY, CDR2 SVGAGI (reference sequence). The CDR3 runs 16 residues. V lost 5 bases, J lost 4 bases, and 13 bases stayed unmatched. CDR3 loop: CASSPRGGLRRYEQYF. The CDR3 DNA reads as TGTGCCAGCAGTCCCCGGGGGGGGCTCAGGAGGTACGAGCAGTACTTC.

The chain employs TRBV10-3 and TRBJ1-5; D not resolved. Trimming removed 0 bases at V and 5 bases at J, with 11 bases between. Germline CDR1 ENHRY, CDR2 SYGVKD. The CDR3 covers 15 residues. The CDR3 sequence is CAISESGRQHQPQHF. In DNA, the CDR3 is TGTGCCATCAGTGAGTCTGGCAGGCAACATCAGCCCCAGCATTTT.

The V call is TRBV7-9, the J call TRBJ2-3, with a possible D match to TRBD1 (6 bases). The length of the CDR3 is 15 residues. Germline-derived CDR1 and CDR2 are SEHNR and FQNEAQ (reference sequence). Trimming removed 5 bases from V and 2 bases from J, with 14 bases in between. The CDR3 reads CASSVMGHNTDTQYF. The CDR3, as DNA: TGTGCCAGCAGCGTAATGGGACACAACACAGATACGCAGTATTTT.

This clone was counted once. The CDR3 region has the DNA TGTGCCAGCAGTTACTCGACAGGGGGGCGGACTGAAGCTTTCTTT. It translates to CASSYSTGGRTEAFF. The rearrangement uses TRBV6-5 and TRBJ1-1, with 9 bases fitting TRBD1. Trimming took 0 bases from V and 5 from J; bases not matched to a gene: 4. The CDR3 loop spans 15 amino acids. Per germline, CDR1 MNHEY and CDR2 SVGAGI.

This clone was recorded only once. V gene TRBV6-5 combines with J gene TRBJ1-2, with 10 nucleotides matching TRBD1. The CDR3 totals 15 residues. After removal of 5 bases from V and 1 base from J, the junction contained 4 bases not matched to a gene. Germline CDR1 is MNHEY and CDR2 is SVGAGI. The CDR3 DNA reads as TGTGCCAGCAGTCCCCGGGACAGGGGTAACTATGGCTACACCTTC. It encodes CASSPRDRGNYGYTF.

V usage is TRBV7-2 and J usage is TRBJ2-1, with D maybe TRBD2 (6 bases). The CDR3 has 16 amino acids. Germline CDR1 and CDR2: SGHTA and FQGNSA. Trimming took off 4 bases at V and 6 bases at J, with 19 bases between the two ends. The DNA of the CDR3 is TGTGCCAGCAGCTCACGACTAGAAAGGTGGGTCAATGAGCAGTTCTTC. Translated: CASSSRLERWVNEQFF.

The chain couples TRBV11-2 to TRBJ2-2; weak D call: TRBD1 (5 bases). Germline CDR1 reads SGHAT; CDR2 reads FQNNGV. V was shortened by 2 bases and J by 2 bases, with 12 bases between the two germline ends. The CDR3 runs to 16 residues. CDR3 DNA sequence: TGTGCCAGCAGCTTAAAGGGGCAGAGAAACACCGGGGAGCTGTTTTTT. As protein: CASSLKGQRNTGELFF.

The rearrangement uses TRBV6-5 and TRBJ1-5, with unresolved D. The germline V and J ends were trimmed by 6 bases and 4 bases, with 13 bases remaining between them. This CDR3 region has 14 residues. Germline V gene sequence: CDR1 MNHEY, CDR2 SVGAGI. This CDR3 reads CASRVGRANQPQHF. The CDR3 nucleotides read TGTGCCAGCAGGGTAGGGAGAGCAAATCAGCCCCAGCATTTT.

The sample holds many counts of this clone. The chain has TRBV4-2 and TRBJ1-2; the match to TRBD1 covers 8 bases. The CDR3 runs to 14 residues. V lost 4 bases to trimming and J lost 4 bases; unmatched junction nucleotides: 5. From germline, CDR1 is LGHNA and CDR2 YNFKEQ. The CDR3 is CASSRDRGVYGYTF. CDR3 coding DNA: TGTGCCAGCAGCCGCGACAGGGGTGTCTATGGCTACACCTTC.

The gene calls are TRBV7-9 and TRBJ2-5; weak D call: TRBD2 (5 bases). This CDR3 spans 15 amino acids. Trimming left V 1 base short and J 5 bases short, with 14 bases between. From germline, CDR1 is SEHNR and CDR2 FQNEAQ (reference sequence). CDR3 sequence (DNA): TGTGCCAGCAGCTTAGTTGGACGGGCGGGCGAGACCCAGTACTTC. This sequence encodes CASSLVGRAGETQYF.

The chain combines TRBV10-3 with TRBJ1-1; a possible D gene is TRBD1 (5 bases). CDR1 and CDR2 (germline): ENHRY, SYGVKD. This CDR3 contains 13 residues. Trimming cost V 2 bases and J 1 base, with 5 bases left between them. The CDR3 sequence is CAISEDRNTEAFF. CDR3 nucleotide sequence: TGTGCCATCAGTGAGGACAGGAACACTGAAGCTTTCTTT.

The chain links TRBV5-4 to TRBJ1-6; the match to TRBD1 covers 12 bases. There are 15 residues in the CDR3. V gave up 6 bases and J gave up 10 bases; unmatched junction bases: 8. Germline V gives CDR1 SGHNT, CDR2 YYREEE (reference sequence). The CDR3 protein is CASTSTGTGGSPLHF. As DNA, the CDR3 is TGTGCCAGCACCTCGACCGGGACAGGGGGCTCACCCCTCCACTTT.

The J gene is TRBJ2-7, the V gene TRBV3-1 (or the pseudogene TRBV3-2); 9 positions match TRBD1. V was clipped by 4 bases and J by 5 bases; unmatched bases: 6. Germline V CDR1 and CDR2: LGHDT, YNNKEL (reference sequence). The length of the CDR3 is 14 residues. The DNA of the CDR3 is TGTGCCAGCAGCCTCCGGGACAGGGACCACGAGCAGTACTTC. This codes for CASSLRDRDHEQYF.

This clone was seen once. V is TRBV4-1 and J is TRBJ1-2; possible D gene TRBD1, 6 bases. Germline V gene data show CDR1 as MGHRA and CDR2 as YSYEKL. The CDR3 runs 16 residues. Trimming cost V 0 bases and J 5 bases, with 16 bases left between them. The CDR3 DNA reads as TGCGCCAGCAGCCAAGATGTGGCAGGGGTTGGGTATGGCTACACCTTC. This encodes CASSQDVAGVGYGYTF.

The chain combines TRBV5-6 with TRBJ1-2, with a tentative D call TRBD1 (5 bases). Trimming removed 4 bases from V and 7 bases from J, with 8 bases in between. The CDR3 runs to 11 residues. Germline CDR1 reads SGHDT; CDR2 reads YYEEEE. CDR3 amino acids: CASSRDFGYTF. CDR3 coding DNA: TGTGCCAGCAGCCGGGACTTTGGCTACACCTTC.